This TCR beta chain was sequenced in a study of blood T cell repertoires in COVID-19. The germline V gene has CDR1 MGHRA and CDR2 YSYEKL. V gave up 5 bases and J gave up 7 bases; unmatched junction bases: 9. The CDR3 is made up of 15 amino acids. This clone was seen a single time. Sequencing was performed with immunoSEQ multiplex PCR; in TCRdb, only in-frame clones are kept and a portion is missing. The table shows around 62,000 clones, with 85% to 90% occurring only once. The origin of this receptor is a woman in her thirties or forties who had recovered from COVID-19. The specimen was PBMCs or T cells enriched from blood (not recorded which). The chain combines TRBV4-1 with TRBJ2-5; 11 positions match TRBD2. The CDR3 loop reads CASSNSGLAEATQYF. The CDR3 DNA reads as TGCGCCAGCAGCAACTCGGGACTAGCGGAGGCGACCCAGTACTTC.